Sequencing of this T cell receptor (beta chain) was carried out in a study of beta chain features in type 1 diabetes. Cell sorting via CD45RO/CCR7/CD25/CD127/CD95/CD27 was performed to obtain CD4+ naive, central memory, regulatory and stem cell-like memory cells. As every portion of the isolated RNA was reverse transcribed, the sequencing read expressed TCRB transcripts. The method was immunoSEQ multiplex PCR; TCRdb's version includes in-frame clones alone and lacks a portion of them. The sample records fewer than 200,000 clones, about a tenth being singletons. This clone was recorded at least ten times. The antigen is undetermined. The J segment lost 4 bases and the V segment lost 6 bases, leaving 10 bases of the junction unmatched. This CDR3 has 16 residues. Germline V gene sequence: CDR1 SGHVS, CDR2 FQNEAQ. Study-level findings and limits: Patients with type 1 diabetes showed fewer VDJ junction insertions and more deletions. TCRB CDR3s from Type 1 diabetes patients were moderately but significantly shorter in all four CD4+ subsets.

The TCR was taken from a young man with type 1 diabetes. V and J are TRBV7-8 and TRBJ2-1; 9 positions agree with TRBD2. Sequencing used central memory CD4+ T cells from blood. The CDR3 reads CASSLRLSGRYNEQFF. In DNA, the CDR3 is TGTGCCAGCAGTTTAAGGCTTAGCGGGAGATACAATGAGCAGTTCTTC.